Listed below are T cell receptor beta chains from one sample, sequenced in a study of sequential checkpoint blockade in melanoma. TCRdb's table, derived via immunoSEQ multiplex PCR, lists solely in-frame clones and lacks some. The data show approximately 10,000 clones, more than 75% seen once. This specimen consisted of CD8+ T cells sorted from blood (inferred from file names), obtained from a patient given nivolumab and ipilimumab in sequence. All receptors come from a human donor with melanoma. CDR3s include the opening cysteine and the closing phenylalanine or tryptophan. Each record gives: CDR3 DNA, CDR3 protein, J gene, clone size, D gene, V gene. D genes are given only for firm matches. The size field is filled for only some rows; it gives once, few, many or a size class.

DNA: TGCGCCAGCAGTGACAGTAGCAATCAGCCCCAGCATTTT
CDR3: CASSDSSNQPQHF
J: TRBJ1-5
size: NA
D: NA
V: TRBV10-2

DNA: TGTGCCAGCAGCGAAAGAACAGGACGGTTCTATGGCTACACCTTC
CDR3: CASSERTGRFYGYTF
J: TRBJ1-2
size: NA
D: NA
V: TRBV16

DNA: TGTGCCAGCAGCTGGGGACAGGGGGCCTACGAGCAGTACTTC
CDR3: CASSWGQGAYEQYF
J: TRBJ2-7
size: NA
D: TRBD1
V: TRBV5-6

DNA: TGTGCCAGCAGCTTAGCGTCACTTGTTAATTCACCCCTCCACTTT
CDR3: CASSLASLVNSPLHF
J: TRBJ1-6
size: NA
D: NA
V: TRBV7-9

DNA: TGTGCCAGTAGTATAACCCAGGGGCCTTACTACGAGCAGTACTTC
CDR3: CASSITQGPYYEQYF
J: TRBJ2-7
size: once
D: NA
V: TRBV19

DNA: TGTGCCAGCAGCTTACCCGGGACAGAAGCTTTCTTT
CDR3: CASSLPGTEAFF
J: TRBJ1-1
size: NA
D: NA
V: TRBV7-6

DNA: TGTGCCAGCAGTTTTCTGACAGATGGCGACGAGCAGTACTTC
CDR3: CASSFLTDGDEQYF
J: TRBJ2-7
size: NA
D: NA
V: TRBV27

DNA: TGTGCCAGCAGTCAGGACAGGTTCTACGAGCAGTACTTC
CDR3: CASSQDRFYEQYF
J: TRBJ2-7
size: NA
D: TRBD1
V: TRBV28

DNA: TGTGCCAGCAGTTACGGGGCGGCAGCCTACGAGCAGTACTTC
CDR3: CASSYGAAAYEQYF
J: TRBJ2-7
size: NA
D: NA
V: TRBV6-6

DNA: TGTGCCAGCAGCTTAGCCGGGAGCTCCTACGAGCAGTACTTC
CDR3: CASSLAGSSYEQYF
J: TRBJ2-7
size: few
D: NA
V: TRBV7-9

DNA: TGTGCCAGCAGCTTAGATTTGAGCGTTTACGAGCAGTACTTC
CDR3: CASSLDLSVYEQYF
J: TRBJ2-7
size: NA
D: NA
V: TRBV11-2

DNA: TGTGCCACCAGCAGATCCAGGGAGGCCGGCTACGAGCAGTACTTC
CDR3: CATSRSREAGYEQYF
J: TRBJ2-7
size: NA
D: NA
V: TRBV15

DNA: TGTGCCAGCGGGCAGGGGCGAGTAGGCAATCAGCCCCAGCATTTT
CDR3: CASGQGRVGNQPQHF
J: TRBJ1-5
size: many
D: NA
V: TRBV28

DNA: TGCGCCAGCAGCCAAGAAGAAAGTCTACCCTTCATCTTC
CDR3: CASSQEESLPFIF
J: TRBJ2-7
size: NA
D: NA
V: TRBV4-1

DNA: TGTGCCAGCAGCGCTTCAAACACCATATATTTT
CDR3: CASSASNTIYF
J: TRBJ1-3
size: NA
D: NA
V: TRBV9

DNA: TGCGCCAGCAGCTTGACAGGGACTAGCTCCTACGAGCAGTACTTC
CDR3: CASSLTGTSSYEQYF
J: TRBJ2-7
size: NA
D: TRBD2
V: TRBV5-1

DNA: TGTGCCAGCAGCTTGGACGGTCGAAACACTGAAGCTTTCTTT
CDR3: CASSLDGRNTEAFF
J: TRBJ1-1
size: NA
D: NA
V: TRBV5-8

DNA: TGTGCCAGCAGTTTTGGGCAGATTGATTCACCCCTCCACTTT
CDR3: CASSFGQIDSPLHF
J: TRBJ1-6
size: NA
D: NA
V: TRBV28

DNA: TGTGCCAGCAGTTCCGGGGGTGGGGACCTTTATGGCTACACCTTC
CDR3: CASSSGGGDLYGYTF
J: TRBJ1-2
size: once
D: NA
V: TRBV27

DNA: TGTGCCAGCGCCAGGGGGGATGGCTACACCTTC
CDR3: CASARGDGYTF
J: TRBJ1-2
size: NA
D: TRBD1
V: TRBV6-6

DNA: TGTGCCAGTAGTATAAAAGGAGACTCAACTAATGAAAAACTGTTTTTT
CDR3: CASSIKGDSTNEKLFF
J: TRBJ1-4
size: few
D: NA
V: TRBV19

DNA: TGTGCCAGCAGCGTCACCGGGACAGGGTTCGGCGAGCAGTACTTC
CDR3: CASSVTGTGFGEQYF
J: TRBJ2-7
size: NA
D: TRBD1
V: TRBV7-8

DNA: TGTGCCAGCAGCAGGTTGGGGGACAGGGCGTACTATGGCTACACCTTC
CDR3: CASSRLGDRAYYGYTF
J: TRBJ1-2
size: few
D: TRBD1
V: TRBV27

DNA: TGCGCCAGCAGCCTCTTGGGGGGGCGGAACACTGAAGCTTTCTTT
CDR3: CASSLLGGRNTEAFF
J: TRBJ1-1
size: NA
D: NA
V: TRBV4-1

DNA: TGTGCCAGCAGCTTAATACAGCACTCTGGAAACACCATATATTTT
CDR3: CASSLIQHSGNTIYF
J: TRBJ1-3
size: NA
D: NA
V: TRBV7-8

DNA: TGTGCCAGCAGCGTAGAAAGTAGGGGGGGAGCTAACTATGGCTACACCTTC
CDR3: CASSVESRGGANYGYTF
J: TRBJ1-2
size: NA
D: NA
V: TRBV9

DNA: TGTGCCAGCAGTCGCCGTCAGGGAACCGGGGAGCTGTTTTTT
CDR3: CASSRRQGTGELFF
J: TRBJ2-2
size: NA
D: NA
V: TRBV28

DNA: TGTGCCAGCAGCTTAGCCCGGACAGGGGGCGACGAGCAGTACTTC
CDR3: CASSLARTGGDEQYF
J: TRBJ2-7
size: NA
D: TRBD1
V: TRBV7-9

DNA: TGTGCCAGCAGCTTGTCCGGGGGGCCTAGGCCACCCCTCCACTTT
CDR3: CASSLSGGPRPPLHF
J: TRBJ1-6
size: NA
D: NA
V: TRBV5-5

DNA: TGTGCCAGCAGCGTACAGGCCTCCGGTAATTCACCCCTCCACTTT
CDR3: CASSVQASGNSPLHF
J: TRBJ1-6
size: NA
D: NA
V: TRBV7-6

DNA: TGTGCCAGCAGCTTAGACTGGTTCTCCTATAATTCACCCCTCCACTTT
CDR3: CASSLDWFSYNSPLHF
J: TRBJ1-6
size: NA
D: NA
V: TRBV7-2

DNA: TGTGCCAGTAGTATAGGACAGCGGGTCCTCCGCAATCAGCCCCAGCATTTT
CDR3: CASSIGQRVLRNQPQHF
J: TRBJ1-5
size: NA
D: NA
V: TRBV19

DNA: TGTGCCAGCAGTTCCTGGGTAGGGGGCTACACTGAAGCTTTCTTT
CDR3: CASSSWVGGYTEAFF
J: TRBJ1-1
size: NA
D: TRBD1
V: TRBV6-6